The rows below give T cell receptor beta chains drawn from one sample of a study of blood T cell repertoires in COVID-19. Generated by immunoSEQ multiplex PCR, the TCRdb table keeps only in-frame clones and is missing some. Here the sample spans 50,000 to 65,000 clones, roughly 84% being singletons. Source material: peripheral blood. These receptors came from a man aged 60-69 years with COVID-19, enrolled during active disease. Each CDR3 is given with its conserved first and last residue. The D gene is left open where the match is weak. Where a row states a size, it is once, few, many or the class of an expanded clone; other rows omit it.

J gene | D gene | V gene | clone size | CDR3 DNA | CDR3 protein
TRBJ2-7 | . | TRBV12-3/TRBV12-4 | . | TGTGCCAGCAGTTTACCCCGCGAGGAGCAGTACTTC | CASSLPREEQYF
TRBJ1-1 | TRBD1 | TRBV28 | . | TGTGCCAGCAGTCCCCCAGGGGGGTTGGACACTGAAGCTTTCTTT | CASSPPGGLDTEAFF
TRBJ1-6 | . | TRBV5-6 | . | TGTGCCAGCGAGAGGCGCTCCTATAATTCACCCCTCCACTTT | CASERRSYNSPLHF
TRBJ1-2 | . | TRBV2 | . | TGTGCCAGCAGCCTTACAGGCTTTAACTATGGCTACACCTTC | CASSLTGFNYGYTF
TRBJ1-3 | . | TRBV18 | . | TGTGCCAGCTCACCGCAGGGGACCTCTGGAAACACCATATATTTT | CASSPQGTSGNTIYF
TRBJ2-5 | TRBD2 | TRBV3-1/TRBV3-2 | . | TGTGCCAGCAGCCCTGGGACTAGCAAAGAGACCCAGTACTTC | CASSPGTSKETQYF
TRBJ2-4 | TRBD1 | TRBV5-4 | . | TGTGCCAGCAGCGCGGACAGGGGTCGGGCCAAAAACATTCAGTACTTC | CASSADRGRAKNIQYF
TRBJ1-2 | TRBD1 | TRBV18 | . | TGTGCCAGCTCACCGAACTCTCCGGGACAGGGGAACTATGGCTACACCTTC | CASSPNSPGQGNYGYTF
TRBJ2-1 | TRBD2 | TRBV5-4 | . | TGTGCCAGCAGCTTGGGGGGCCTAGCGGGAGGATATTATGAGCAGTTCTTC | CASSLGGLAGGYYEQFF
TRBJ2-3 | . | TRBV29-1 | . | TGCAGCGTTGAAGGCCTAGCGACTAGCACAGATACGCAGTATTTT | CSVEGLATSTDTQYF
TRBJ1-3 | . | TRBV6-1 | . | TGTGCCAGCAGTGAATATATCATATATTTT | CASSEYIIYF
TRBJ2-7 | TRBD2 | TRBV19 | few | TGTGCCAGTAGTCTGCTCGCGGGAGCTCACGAGCAGTACTTC | CASSLLAGAHEQYF
TRBJ2-1 | . | TRBV27 | . | TGTGCCAGCGGCAGGGAATATGAGCAGTTCTTC | CASGREYEQFF
TRBJ1-3 | . | TRBV5-1 | . | TGCGCCAGCAGCTTGGCCGGGGGAGATGGAAACACCATATATTTT | CASSLAGGDGNTIYF
TRBJ2-2 | . | TRBV10-3 | . | TGTGCCATCAGTGAGTTCACAGTTCCCACCGGGGAGCTGTTTTTT | CAISEFTVPTGELFF
TRBJ2-7 | . | TRBV11-2 | . | TGTGCCAGCAGCGCGCCAAAGAGGGTTTACGAGCAGTACTTC | CASSAPKRVYEQYF
TRBJ2-3 | . | TRBV18 | few | TGTGCCAGCACGGAACAGGGATACACAGATACGCAGTATTTT | CASTEQGYTDTQYF
TRBJ1-5 | TRBD1 | TRBV19 | . | TGTGCCAGTAACAAACGGGACAGAAATCAGCCCCAGCATTTT | CASNKRDRNQPQHF
TRBJ2-7 | . | TRBV5-1 | . | TGCGCCAGCAGCTTGCGGCAGGGTGCGGACGAGCAGTACTTC | CASSLRQGADEQYF
TRBJ1-4 | TRBD1 | TRBV6-6 | . | TGTGCCAGCTGGGGACAGGGGCATAATGAAAAACTGTTTTTT | CASWGQGHNEKLFF